This TCR beta chain came from a study of blood T cell repertoires in COVID-19. Seattle's cohort entered during active infection and was followed longitudinally. The V gene's germline CDR1 is MDHEN and CDR2 SYDVKM. This CDR3 has 17 residues. After removal of 5 bases from V and 2 bases from J, the junction contained 14 bases not matched to a gene. The data were produced by immunoSEQ multiplex PCR, yet TCRdb's version contains in-frame clones alone and is incomplete. This sample has some 370,000 clones; around 87% occur once, and the top ten carry around 9.3%. The V call is TRBV28, the J call TRBJ2-5; 7 bases align to TRBD1. Sequenced: peripheral blood. The TCR comes from a woman in her 30s with COVID-19, enrolled during active disease. The CDR3 sequence is CASSGDRVVSRQETQYF. DNA for the CDR3: TGTGCCAGCAGTGGAGACAGGGTAGTCTCTCGGCAAGAGACCCAGTACTTC.